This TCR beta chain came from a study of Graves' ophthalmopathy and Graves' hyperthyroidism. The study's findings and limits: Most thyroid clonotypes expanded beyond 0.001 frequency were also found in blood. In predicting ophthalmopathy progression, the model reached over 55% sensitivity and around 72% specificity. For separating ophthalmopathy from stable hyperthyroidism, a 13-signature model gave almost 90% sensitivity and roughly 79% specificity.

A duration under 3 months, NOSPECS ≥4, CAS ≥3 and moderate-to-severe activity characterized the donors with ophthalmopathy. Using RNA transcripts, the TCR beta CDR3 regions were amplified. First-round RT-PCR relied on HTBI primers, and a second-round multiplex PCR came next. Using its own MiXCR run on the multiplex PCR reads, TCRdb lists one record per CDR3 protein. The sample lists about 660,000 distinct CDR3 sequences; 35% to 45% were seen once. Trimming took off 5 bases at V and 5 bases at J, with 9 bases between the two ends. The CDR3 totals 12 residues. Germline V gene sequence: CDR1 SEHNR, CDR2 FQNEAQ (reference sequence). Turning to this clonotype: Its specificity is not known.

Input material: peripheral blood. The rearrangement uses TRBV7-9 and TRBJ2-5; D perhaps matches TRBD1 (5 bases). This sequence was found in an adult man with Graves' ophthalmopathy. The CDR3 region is CASSKGHETQYF. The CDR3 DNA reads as TGTGCCAGCAGCAAGGGGCACGAGACCCAGTACTTC.